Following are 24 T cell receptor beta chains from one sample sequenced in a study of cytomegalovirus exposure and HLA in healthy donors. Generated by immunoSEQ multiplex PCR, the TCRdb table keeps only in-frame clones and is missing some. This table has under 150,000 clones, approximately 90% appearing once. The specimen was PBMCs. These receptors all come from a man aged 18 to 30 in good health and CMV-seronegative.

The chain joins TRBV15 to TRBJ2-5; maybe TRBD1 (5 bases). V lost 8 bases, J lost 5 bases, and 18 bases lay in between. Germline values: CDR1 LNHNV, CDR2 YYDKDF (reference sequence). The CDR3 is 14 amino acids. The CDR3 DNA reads TGTGCCACCTCTTTCCAGGGCCTACCCGAGACCCAGTACTTC. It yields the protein CATSFQGLPETQYF. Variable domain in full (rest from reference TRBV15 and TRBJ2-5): DAMVIQNPRYQVTQFGKPVTLSCSQTLNHNVMYWYQQKSSQAPKLLFHYYDKDFNNEADTPDNFQSRRPNTSFCFLDIRSPGLGDTAMYLCATSFQGLPETQYFGPGTRLLVL.

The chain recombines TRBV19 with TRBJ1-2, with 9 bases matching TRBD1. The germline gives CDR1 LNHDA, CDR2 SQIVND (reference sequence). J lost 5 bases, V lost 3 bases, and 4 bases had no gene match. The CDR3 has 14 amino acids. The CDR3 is CASSIPDRGYGYTF. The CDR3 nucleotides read TGTGCCAGTAGTATCCCGGACAGGGGTTATGGCTACACCTTC.

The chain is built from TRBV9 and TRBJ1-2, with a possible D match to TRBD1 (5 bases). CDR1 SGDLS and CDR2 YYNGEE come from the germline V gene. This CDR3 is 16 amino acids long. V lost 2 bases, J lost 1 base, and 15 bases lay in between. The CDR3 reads CASSVGPRGGNYGYTF. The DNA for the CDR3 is TGTGCCAGCAGCGTTGGCCCGCGGGGGGGTAACTATGGCTACACCTTC.

The chain's CDR3 is CASSKAWTSGSWTGELFF. The CDR3 DNA follows: TGTGCCAGCAGCAAAGCTTGGACTAGCGGGAGTTGGACCGGGGAGCTGTTTTTT. The chain couples TRBV21-1 to TRBJ2-2; TRBD2, the D gene given by the table, was not confirmed from the DNA. TRBV21-1 is noted as a pseudogene. The CDR3 contains 18 residues.

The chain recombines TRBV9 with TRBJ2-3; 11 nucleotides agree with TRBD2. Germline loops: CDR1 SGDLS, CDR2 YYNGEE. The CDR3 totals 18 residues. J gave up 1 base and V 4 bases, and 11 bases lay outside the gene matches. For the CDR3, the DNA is TGTGCCAGCAGCCACGGGACTAGCGGATCCCGTGGCACAGATACGCAGTATTTT. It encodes CASSHGTSGSRGTDTQYF.

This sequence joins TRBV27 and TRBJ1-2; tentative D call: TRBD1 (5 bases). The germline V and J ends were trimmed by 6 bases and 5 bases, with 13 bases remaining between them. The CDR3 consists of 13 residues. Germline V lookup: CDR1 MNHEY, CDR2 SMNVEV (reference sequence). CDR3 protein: CASSPLRGYGYTF. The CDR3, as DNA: TGTGCCAGCAGCCCCCTTAGGGGTTATGGCTACACCTTC.

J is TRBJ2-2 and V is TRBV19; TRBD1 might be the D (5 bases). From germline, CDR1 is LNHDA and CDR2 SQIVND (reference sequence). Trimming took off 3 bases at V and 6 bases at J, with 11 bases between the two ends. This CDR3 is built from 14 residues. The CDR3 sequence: CASSIARASGELFF. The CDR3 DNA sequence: TGTGCCAGTAGTATCGCCAGGGCTTCCGGGGAGCTGTTTTTT.

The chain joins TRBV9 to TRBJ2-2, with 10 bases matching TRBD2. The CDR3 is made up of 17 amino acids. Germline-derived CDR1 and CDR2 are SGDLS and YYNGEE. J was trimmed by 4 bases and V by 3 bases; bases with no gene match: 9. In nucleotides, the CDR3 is TGTGCCAGCAGCGCGGAAGTACTAGCGGGAATCACCGGGGAGCTGTTTTTT. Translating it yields CASSAEVLAGITGELFF.

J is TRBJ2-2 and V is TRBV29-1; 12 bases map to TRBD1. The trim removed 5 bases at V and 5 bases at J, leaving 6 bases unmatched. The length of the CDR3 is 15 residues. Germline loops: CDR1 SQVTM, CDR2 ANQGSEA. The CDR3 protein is CSVRGTGGRTGELFF. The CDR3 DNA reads TGCAGCGTTAGAGGGACAGGGGGCCGGACCGGGGAGCTGTTTTTT.

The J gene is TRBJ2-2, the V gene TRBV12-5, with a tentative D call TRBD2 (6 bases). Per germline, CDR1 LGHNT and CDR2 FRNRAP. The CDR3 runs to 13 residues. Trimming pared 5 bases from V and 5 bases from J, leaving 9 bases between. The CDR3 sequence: CASGAAGTGELFF. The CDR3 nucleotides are TGTGCTAGTGGTGCCGCGGGGACCGGGGAGCTGTTTTTT.

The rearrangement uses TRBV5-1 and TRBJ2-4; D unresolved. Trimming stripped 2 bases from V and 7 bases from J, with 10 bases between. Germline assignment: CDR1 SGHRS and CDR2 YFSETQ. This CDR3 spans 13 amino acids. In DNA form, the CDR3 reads TGCGCCAGCAGCTTCCAGTTTCCGAACATTCAGTACTTC. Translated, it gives CASSFQFPNIQYF.

The CDR3 nucleotides are TGTGCCACCAGCAGGGGACTAGACTCCTACAATGAGCAGTTCTTC. It yields the protein CATSRGLDSYNEQFF. The V call is TRBV15, the J call TRBJ2-1; 8 bases are a match to TRBD2. CDR1 LNHNV and CDR2 YYDKDF come from the germline V gene (reference sequence). This CDR3 is 15 amino acids long. The V segment lost 3 bases and the J segment 0 bases; nucleotides outside the gene matches: 1.

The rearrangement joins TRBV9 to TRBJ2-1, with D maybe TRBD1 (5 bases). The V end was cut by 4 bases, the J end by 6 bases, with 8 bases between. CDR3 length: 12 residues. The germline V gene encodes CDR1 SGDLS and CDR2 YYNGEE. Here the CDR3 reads CASSTTGNEQFF. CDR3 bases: TGTGCCAGCAGCACAACAGGCAATGAGCAGTTCTTC.

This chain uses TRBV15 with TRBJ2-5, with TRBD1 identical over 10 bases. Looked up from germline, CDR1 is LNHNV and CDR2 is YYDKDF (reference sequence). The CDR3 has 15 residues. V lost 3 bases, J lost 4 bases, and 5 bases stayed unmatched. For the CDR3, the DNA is TGTGCCACCAGCAGGGGACAGGGGAGTGGAGAGACCCAGTACTTC. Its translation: CATSRGQGSGETQYF.

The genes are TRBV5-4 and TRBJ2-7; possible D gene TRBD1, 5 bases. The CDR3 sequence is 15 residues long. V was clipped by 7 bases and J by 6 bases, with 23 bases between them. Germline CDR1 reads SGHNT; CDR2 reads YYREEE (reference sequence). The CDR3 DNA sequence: TGTGCCAGCTCGCCGCTGGGGCAGGATATGGGCGAGCAGTACTTC. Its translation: CASSPLGQDMGEQYF.

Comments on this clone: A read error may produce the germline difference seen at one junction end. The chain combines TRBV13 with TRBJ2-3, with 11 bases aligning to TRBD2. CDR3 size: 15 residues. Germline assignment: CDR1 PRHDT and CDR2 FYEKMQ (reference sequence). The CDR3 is CASRLAGGPPDTQYF. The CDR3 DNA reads TGTGCCAGCAGGTTAGCGGGAGGGCCCCCAGATACGCAGTATTTT.

CDR3 region: CASSLSPGGEAFF. CDR3 nucleotide sequence: TGTGCCAGCAGTTTATCCCCGGGGGGCGAAGCTTTCTTT. The J gene is TRBJ1-1, the V gene TRBV27; tentative D call: TRBD1 (6 bases). Germline V gives CDR1 MNHEY, CDR2 SMNVEV (reference sequence). Trimming stripped 0 bases from V and 8 bases from J, with 10 bases between. This CDR3 has 13 amino acids.

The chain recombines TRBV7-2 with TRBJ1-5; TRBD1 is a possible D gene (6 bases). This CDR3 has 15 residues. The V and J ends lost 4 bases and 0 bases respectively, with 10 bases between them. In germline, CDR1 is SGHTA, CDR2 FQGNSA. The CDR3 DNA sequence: TGTGCCAGCAGCTCCGGACAGCTTAGCAATCAGCCCCAGCATTTT. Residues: CASSSGQLSNQPQHF.

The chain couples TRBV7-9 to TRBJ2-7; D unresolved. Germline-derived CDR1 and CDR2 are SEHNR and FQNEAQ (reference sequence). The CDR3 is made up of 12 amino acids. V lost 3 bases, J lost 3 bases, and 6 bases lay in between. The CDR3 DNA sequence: TGTGCCAGCAGCTTTCTCTACTACGAGCAGTACTTC. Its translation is CASSFLYYEQYF.

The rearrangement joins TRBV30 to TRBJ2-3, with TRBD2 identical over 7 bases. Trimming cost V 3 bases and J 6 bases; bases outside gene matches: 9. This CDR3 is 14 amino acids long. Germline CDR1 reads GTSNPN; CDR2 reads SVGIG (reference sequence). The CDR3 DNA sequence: TGTGCCTGGAGAATAGGGGCCGGGGGGGATACGCAGTATTTT. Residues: CAWRIGAGGDTQYF.

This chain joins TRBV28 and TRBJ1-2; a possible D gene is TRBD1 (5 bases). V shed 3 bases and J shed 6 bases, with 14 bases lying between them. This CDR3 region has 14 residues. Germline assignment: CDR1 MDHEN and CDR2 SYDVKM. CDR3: CASSFSGTENGYTF. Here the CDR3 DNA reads TGTGCCAGCAGTTTTTCTGGGACTGAGAATGGCTACACCTTC.

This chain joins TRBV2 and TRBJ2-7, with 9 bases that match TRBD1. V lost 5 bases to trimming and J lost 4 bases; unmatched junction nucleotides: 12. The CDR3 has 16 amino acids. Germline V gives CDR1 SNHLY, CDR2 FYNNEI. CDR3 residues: CASSPRGQGLVYEQYV. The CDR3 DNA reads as TGTGCCAGCAGTCCCCGAGGACAGGGGTTGGTTTACGAGCAGTACGTC.

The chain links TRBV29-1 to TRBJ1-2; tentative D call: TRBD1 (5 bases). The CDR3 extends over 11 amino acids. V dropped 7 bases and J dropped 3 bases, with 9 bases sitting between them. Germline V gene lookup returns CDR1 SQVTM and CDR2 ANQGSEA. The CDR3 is CSGLTDYGYTF. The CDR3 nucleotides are TGCAGCGGTCTGACAGACTATGGCTACACCTTC.

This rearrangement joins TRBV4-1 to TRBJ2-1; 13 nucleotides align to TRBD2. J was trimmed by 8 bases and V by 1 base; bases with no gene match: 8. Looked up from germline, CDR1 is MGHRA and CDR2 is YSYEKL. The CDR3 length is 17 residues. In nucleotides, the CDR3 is TGCGCCAGCAGCCAAGGGCCAACTAGCGGGAGGGTTGATGAGCAGTTCTTC. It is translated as CASSQGPTSGRVDEQFF.